This T cell receptor beta chain was sequenced in a study of regulatory T cells in long-lasting Graves disease. At least ten counts were recorded for this clonotype. Germline values: CDR1 WNHNN, CDR2 SYGVQD (reference sequence). The CDR3 covers 19 residues. The V end was cut by 4 bases, the J end by 4 bases, with 28 bases between. Time point given: newly diagnosed GD, antithyroid drugs for less than 3 months. There was RNA extracted from PBMCs, and the TCR library was made from it. A volume of approximately 8.4 milliliters of peripheral blood was collected in EDTA tubes. CDR3-region Arm-PCR and iRepertoire HTBI primers produced the TCR beta libraries. TCRdb processed the multiplex PCR reads anew with MiXCR; each CDR3 protein has one entry. The table includes about 350,000 distinct CDR3 sequences, over 15% detected once. The same data also went into a second study, on T cells in Graves' hyperthyroidism and ophthalmopathy. This second study says: Ophthalmopathy stood apart from stable hyperthyroidism in a 13 V-J model. Ophthalmopathy prediction by the model preceded onset by a median approximately six months.

Sample: peripheral blood mononuclear cells (PBMCs), taken at new diagnosis, from a patient treated with antithyroid drugs. The clonotype originates from a man aged 35 to 55 with Graves disease. The V call is TRBV10-1, the J call TRBJ2-5, with D perhaps given as TRBD1 or TRBD2 (5 bases each). CDR3: CASSAIRGRNTTRGETQYF. The CDR3 coding sequence is TGCGCCAGCAGTGCAATTCGGGGTCGCAACACGACGAGGGGAGAGACCCAGTACTTC.